These 18 T cell receptor beta chains were all obtained from the same sample, sequenced in a study of T cells in Graves' hyperthyroidism and ophthalmopathy. TCR beta CDR3 sequences were amplified from RNA transcripts. A set of HTBI primers served as the primers for a first-round RT-PCR of the TCR CDR3. Via MiXCR, TCRdb re-called the multiplex PCR reads, giving one row per CDR3 protein. The table has over 450,000 distinct CDR3 sequences, roughly an eighth seen once. The sample was blood. These receptors all stem from a woman between 18 and 29 years old with Graves' hyperthyroidism.

In this sample, this clonotype turned up a few times. The chain is built from TRBV2 and TRBJ2-5, with D uncertain. Trimming removed 8 bases from V and 4 bases from J, with 11 bases in between. CDR3 length equals 12 residues. CDR1 is SNHLY, CDR2 FYNNEI, per germline. Here the CDR3 DNA reads TGTGCCAGCCTAGGGTACGGAGAGACCCAGTACTTC. The encoded protein is CASLGYGETQYF.

Comment on this clonotype: This may be a read error, as it is one base from a much larger clone. The chain uses TRBV9 and TRBJ2-5; 7 positions match TRBD2. Germline lookup yields CDR1 SGDLS and CDR2 YYNGEE. V gave up 4 bases and J gave up 5 bases; unmatched junction bases: 11. This CDR3 is built from 15 residues. The CDR3 sequence: CASSSPGRGGETQYF. CDR3 coding DNA: TGTGCCAGCAGCTCCCCGGGAAGGGGAGGGGAGACCCAGTACTTC.

The rearrangement uses TRBV30 and TRBJ1-5; TRBD1 is a possible D gene (6 bases). Deletions cut 4 bases from V and 3 bases from J, with 16 bases between. The CDR3 is 15 amino acids. Germline CDR1 is GTSNPN and CDR2 is SVGIG (reference sequence). In DNA form, the CDR3 reads TGTGCCTGGAAATTGGGGGCCGGGACCAATCAGCCCCAGCATTTT. This encodes CAWKLGAGTNQPQHF.

In this sample, this clonotype turned up many times. Here the CDR3 reads CASSQALNSPLHF. In DNA form, the CDR3 reads TGTGCCAGCAGCCAGGCCCTTAATTCACCCCTCCACTTT. The chain combines TRBV11-3 with TRBJ1-6; no firm D call. Looked up from germline, CDR1 is SGHNT and CDR2 is YENEEA. The CDR3 is made up of 13 amino acids. V shed 5 bases and J shed 6 bases, with 8 bases lying between them.

The rearrangement links TRBV20-1 to TRBJ2-1, with D possibly being TRBD2 (9 bases). V was clipped by 6 bases and J by 6 bases, with 24 bases between them. Germline CDR1 DFQATT, CDR2 SNEGSKA (reference sequence). This CDR3 is built from 16 residues. This CDR3 is CSALETGGLARNEQFF. CDR3 nucleotide sequence: TGCAGTGCCCTAGAAACAGGGGGACTAGCCCGCAATGAGCAGTTCTTC.

V is TRBV28 and J is TRBJ1-2; TRBD1 might be the D (5 bases). This CDR3 spans 14 amino acids. The germline gives CDR1 MDHEN, CDR2 SYDVKM. V was clipped by 2 bases and J by 4 bases, with 11 bases between them. CDR3 sequence: CASSLSSRAYGYTF. The CDR3 DNA reads TGTGCCAGCAGTTTAAGTAGCAGGGCCTATGGCTACACCTTC.

This chain uses TRBV15 with TRBJ2-5; TRBD1 is a possible D gene (5 bases). V dropped 0 bases and J dropped 7 bases, with 15 bases sitting between them. The length of the CDR3 is 15 residues. Germline-derived CDR1 and CDR2 are LNHNV and YYDKDF (reference sequence). CDR3 bases: TGTGCCACCAGCAGAGAGGGGAATTCTAGGGGGACCCAGTACTTC. It is translated as CATSREGNSRGTQYF. Full variable domain (rest looked up from reference TRBV15 and TRBJ2-5): DAMVIQNPRYQVTQFGKPVTLSCSQTLNHNVMYWYQQKSSQAPKLLFHYYDKDFNNEADTPDNFQSRRPNTSFCFLDIRSPGLGDTAMYLCATSREGNSRGTQYFGPGTRLLVL.

The sample holds many counts of this clonotype. This chain uses TRBV27 with TRBJ2-7, with a possible D match to TRBD1 (5 bases). This CDR3 spans 12 amino acids. CDR1 MNHEY and CDR2 SMNVEV come from the germline V gene (reference sequence). Trimming removed 6 bases at V and 5 bases at J, with 11 bases between. CDR3 residues: CASSLRGHEQYV. The CDR3 DNA reads as TGTGCCAGCAGCTTAAGGGGTCACGAGCAGTACGTC.

This clonotype was detected a few times. The chain uses TRBV3-1 and TRBJ2-7; 10 nucleotides match TRBD2. The CDR3 has 16 amino acids. Trimming at V came to 1 base and at J to 7 bases, leaving 10 bases not matched to a gene. Looked up from germline, CDR1 is LGHDT and CDR2 is YNNKEL (reference sequence). The CDR3 loop reads CASSQGGRAGGGEQYF. CDR3 nucleotides: TGTGCCAGCAGCCAAGGAGGGAGAGCGGGAGGGGGTGAGCAGTACTTC.

The J gene is TRBJ2-3, the V gene TRBV20-1; 11 nucleotides agree with TRBD2. This CDR3 spans 12 amino acids. Germline values: CDR1 DFQATT, CDR2 SNEGSKA (reference sequence). The V and J ends lost 8 bases and 6 bases, in that order; junction bases with no gene match: 4. For the CDR3, the DNA is TGCAGTCCAACTAGCGGGAGTGATACGCAGTATTTT. Amino acids: CSPTSGSDTQYF.

This clonotype was detected only a few times. V gene TRBV7-9 combines with J gene TRBJ2-7; TRBD2 matches at 11 bases. This CDR3 has 14 residues. Germline lookup yields CDR1 SEHNR and CDR2 FQNEAQ (reference sequence). The CDR3 is CALQPRLAGIEQYF. CDR3 DNA: TGTGCACTACAACCTAGACTAGCGGGAATTGAGCAGTACTTC.

This clonotype came up many times. The chain recombines TRBV30 with TRBJ2-7, with 11 bases fitting TRBD2. Germline loops: CDR1 GTSNPN, CDR2 SVGIG (reference sequence). V dropped 2 bases and J dropped 2; count of bases not matched to a gene: 2. This CDR3 has 14 residues. CDR3 DNA: TGTGCCTGGAGTACGACTAGCGGGGCCTACGAGCAGTACGTC. Protein sequence: CAWSTTSGAYEQYV.

Remarks on this clonotype: This may arise from a read error, as a much more abundant clone is one base away. This chain joins TRBV6-2 or TRBV6-3 and TRBJ1-2; D gene ambiguous. The V gene's germline CDR1 is MNHEY and CDR2 SVGEGT. The germline V and J ends were trimmed by 7 bases and 4 bases, with 10 bases remaining between them. This CDR3 has 12 amino acids. The CDR3 coding sequence is TGTGCCAGCAATGAGACTTCCTATGGCTACACCTTC. It is translated as CASNETSYGYTF.

This clonotype appeared many times. V and J are TRBV2 and TRBJ2-1, with 9 bases matching TRBD2. Germline V gene lookup returns CDR1 SNHLY and CDR2 FYNNEI. After removal of 6 bases from V and 9 bases from J, the junction contained 3 bases not matched to a gene. This CDR3 spans 12 amino acids. Here the CDR3 DNA reads TGTGCCAGCAGCGGGACTAGCCGTGAGCAGTTCTTC. Protein product: CASSGTSREQFF.

This clonotype was counted ten times or more. The chain links TRBV28 to TRBJ2-4; TRBD2 agrees at 9 bases. CDR1 and CDR2 (germline): MDHEN, SYDVKM. The length of the CDR3 is 18 residues. V lost 1 base and J lost 0; bases outside the gene matches: 7. For the CDR3, the DNA is TGTGCCAGCAGTTTATCGGCCACTAGCGGGCCAGCCAAAAACATTCAGTACTTC. As protein: CASSLSATSGPAKNIQYF. Variable domain in full (rest from reference TRBV28 and TRBJ2-4): DVKVTQSSRYLVKRTGEKVFLECVQDMDHENMFWYRQDPGLGLRLIYFSYDVKMKEKGDIPEGYSVSREKKERFSLILESASTNQTSMYLCASSLSATSGPAKNIQYFGAGTRLSVL.

This clonotype was recorded a few times. V gene TRBV5-8 combines with J gene TRBJ1-1; D perhaps matches TRBD1 (5 bases). V shed 7 bases and J shed 5 bases, with 15 bases lying between them. The CDR3 extends over 13 amino acids. The V gene's germline CDR1 is SGHTS and CDR2 YDEGEE. This CDR3 reads CASQNRLETEAFF. The CDR3 coding sequence is TGTGCCAGCCAGAACAGGTTGGAAACTGAAGCTTTCTTT.

This clonotype appeared a few times. The V and J genes are TRBV15 and TRBJ2-2; possibly TRBD1 or TRBD2 for D (5 bases each). The CDR3 is 14 residues long. Deletions cut 2 bases from V and 6 bases from J, with 10 bases between. Germline V gene data show CDR1 as LNHNV and CDR2 as YYDKDF (reference sequence). The CDR3 loop reads CATSRPGRSGELFF. CDR3 DNA sequence: TGTGCCACCAGCAGACCGGGACGGTCCGGGGAGCTGTTTTTT.

This clonotype was detected ten times or more. This chain uses TRBV6-1 with TRBJ2-1; D is possibly TRBD1 or TRBD2 (5 bases each). Trimming took off 2 bases at V and 4 bases at J, with 15 bases between the two ends. Per the germline V gene, CDR1 is MNHNS and CDR2 is SASEGT. This CDR3 spans 16 amino acids. DNA of the CDR3: TGTGCCAGCAGTGAAACCCCACTAGGGACGTACAATGAGCAGTTCTTC. Protein product: CASSETPLGTYNEQFF.